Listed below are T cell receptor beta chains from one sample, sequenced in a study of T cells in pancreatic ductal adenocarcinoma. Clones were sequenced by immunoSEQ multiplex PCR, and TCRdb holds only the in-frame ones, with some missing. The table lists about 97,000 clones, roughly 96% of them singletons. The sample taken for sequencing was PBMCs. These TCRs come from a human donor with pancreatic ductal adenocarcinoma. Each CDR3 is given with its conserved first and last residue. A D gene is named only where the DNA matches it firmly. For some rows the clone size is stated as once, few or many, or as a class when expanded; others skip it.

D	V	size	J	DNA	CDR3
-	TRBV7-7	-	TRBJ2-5	TGTGCTAGCAGCCCGCGGTGGATGGGAGAGACCCAGTACTTC	CASSPRWMGETQYF
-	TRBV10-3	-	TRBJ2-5	TGTGCCATCAGTGGACAGGCCATGCAAGAGACCCAGTACTTC	CAISGQAMQETQYF
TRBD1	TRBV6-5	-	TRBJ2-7	TGTGCCAGCAGTTTCTCTGGGACAGGGACCTACGAGCAGTACTTC	CASSFSGTGTYEQYF
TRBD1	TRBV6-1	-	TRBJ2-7	TGTGCCAGCAGTGAAGCTTACAGGGGTTGGTCCTACGAGCAGTACTTC	CASSEAYRGWSYEQYF
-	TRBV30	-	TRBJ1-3	TGTGCCCTGGGGCCCTACTCTGGAAACACCATATATTTT	CALGPYSGNTIYF
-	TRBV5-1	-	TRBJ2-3	TGCGCCAGCAGCTTGGGGGGAGCTAGCACAGATACGCAGTATTTT	CASSLGGASTDTQYF
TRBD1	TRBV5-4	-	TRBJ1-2	TGTGCCAGCAGCTTGGGACAGGGGAACTATGGCTACACCTTC	CASSLGQGNYGYTF
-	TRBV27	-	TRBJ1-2	TGTGCCAGCACCACCACAGGGTTAGGCTATGGCTACACCTTC	CASTTTGLGYGYTF
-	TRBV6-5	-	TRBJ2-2	TGTGCCAGCCGACAGGAAAGAAACACCGGGGAGCTGTTTTTT	CASRQERNTGELFF
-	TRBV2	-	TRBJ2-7	TGTGCCAGCGGTAGGCGGGAAGAGCGTTACGAGCAGTACTTC	CASGRREERYEQYF
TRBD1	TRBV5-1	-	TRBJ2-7	TGCGCCAGCAGCCAATGGACAGGGGTTAGTTACGAGCAGTACTTC	CASSQWTGVSYEQYF
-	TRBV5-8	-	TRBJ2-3	TGTGCCAGCAGCTCACGCGAGCCCACAGATACGCAGTATTTT	CASSSREPTDTQYF
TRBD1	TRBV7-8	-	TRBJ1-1	TGTGCCAGCAGCTTAGCGCGGGCAGGGGGCCGAGCTTTCTTT	CASSLARAGGRAFF
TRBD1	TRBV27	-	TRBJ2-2	TGTGCCAGCACCCGGACAGGGGATACTACCGGGGAGCTGTTTTTT	CASTRTGDTTGELFF
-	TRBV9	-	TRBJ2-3	TGTGCCAGCAGCGTAGCCGGGGTATACACAGATACGCAGTATTTT	CASSVAGVYTDTQYF
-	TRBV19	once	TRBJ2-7	TGTGCCAGTAGTACCGGTTACGAGCAGTACTTC	CASSTGYEQYF
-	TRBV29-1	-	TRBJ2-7	TGCAGCGAGAATGACAGCAACGACGGCTACGAGCAGTACTTC	CSENDSNDGYEQYF
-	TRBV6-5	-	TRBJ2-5	TGTGCCAGCAGCCCCTCGCGGGAGACCCAGTACTTC	CASSPSRETQYF
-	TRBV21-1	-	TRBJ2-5	TGTGCCAGCAGCAAAGCGCTCTGGACTAGCGGGAGGACCCTGACAGAGACCCAGTACTTC	CASSKALWTSGRTLTETQYF
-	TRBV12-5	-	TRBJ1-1	TGTGCTAGTAGACAGGAGAACACTGAAGCTTTCTTT	CASRQENTEAFF
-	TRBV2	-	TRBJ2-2	TGTGCCAGCTGGGCAGGGGATGGTCCCGGGGAGCTGTTTTTT	CASWAGDGPGELFF
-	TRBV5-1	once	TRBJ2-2	TGCGCCAGCAGCATAAGCCCGGGGACCGGGGAGCTGTTTTTT	CASSISPGTGELFF
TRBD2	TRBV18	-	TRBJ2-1	TGTGCCAGCTCAGCGGGAGGGGCATACAATGAGCAGTTCTTC	CASSAGGAYNEQFF
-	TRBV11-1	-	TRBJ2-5	TGTGCCAGCAGTCACGCCAGCCTGGGGGCAAGGAGAGAGACCCAGTACTTC	CASSHASLGARRETQYF
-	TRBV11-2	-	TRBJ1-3	TGTGCCAGCAGCTCAACAGGAAACACCATATATTTT	CASSSTGNTIYF
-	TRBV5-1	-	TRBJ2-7	TGCGCCAGCAGCTTTCATCCCGGGACAAGCTCCTACGAGCAGTACTTC	CASSFHPGTSSYEQYF
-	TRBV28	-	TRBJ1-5	TGTGCCAGCAGTCCTCCCTCGGAGACCCAGCATTTT	CASSPPSETQHF
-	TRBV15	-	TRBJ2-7	TGTGCCACCAGCAGAGATCTTTTCTACGAGCAGTACTTC	CATSRDLFYEQYF
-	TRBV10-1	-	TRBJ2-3	TGCGCCAGCATAGCCGCAGGGCCCGATACGCAGTATTTT	CASIAAGPDTQYF
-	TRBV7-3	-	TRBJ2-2	TGTGCCAGCAGTTACTTCATCACCGGGGAGCTGTTTTTT	CASSYFITGELFF
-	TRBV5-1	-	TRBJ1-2	TGCGCCAGCAGCTCGACAGGCGCTTATGGCTACACCTTC	CASSSTGAYGYTF
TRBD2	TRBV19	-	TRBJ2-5	TGTGCCAGTAGTATTGGGGGGACTATAGGGACCCAGTACTTC	CASSIGGTIGTQYF
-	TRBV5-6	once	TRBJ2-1	TGTGCCAGCAGCTTGGATGGGGGGATGTACAATGAGCAGTTCTTC	CASSLDGGMYNEQFF
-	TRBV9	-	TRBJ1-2	TGTGCCAGCAGCGTAGGGGCTGGCGGCTACACCTTC	CASSVGAGGYTF
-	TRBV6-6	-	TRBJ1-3	TGTGCCAGCAGAACCACAGGGAACTCTGGAAACACCATATATTTT	CASRTTGNSGNTIYF
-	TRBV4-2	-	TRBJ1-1	TGTGCCAGCAGCCTACTCGGGAACACTGAAGCTTTCTTT	CASSLLGNTEAFF
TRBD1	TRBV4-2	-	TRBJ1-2	TGTGCCAGCAGCCGACTGGACAGGAACTATGGCTACACCTTC	CASSRLDRNYGYTF
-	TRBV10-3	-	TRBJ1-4	TGTGCCATCAGTGAGTCGAACAGTCGTAATGAAAAACTGTTTTTT	CAISESNSRNEKLFF
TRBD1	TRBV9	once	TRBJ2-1	TGTGCCAGCAGCGTAGTTGGGACAGGGGGTAATGAGCAGTTCTTC	CASSVVGTGGNEQFF
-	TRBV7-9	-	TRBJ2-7	TGTGCCAGCAGCTTAAGGGGCTACGAGCAGTACTTC	CASSLRGYEQYF
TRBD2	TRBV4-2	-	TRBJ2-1	TGTGCCAGCAGCGCGGGACTAGCGGCCCGGGGGGAGCAGTTCTTC	CASSAGLAARGEQFF
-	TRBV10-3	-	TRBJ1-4	TGTGCCATCAGTGAGTCTGGGGGAGGGCAACTGTTTTTT	CAISESGGGQLFF